This entry lists 7 T cell receptor beta chains sequenced from one sample in a study of OX40 agonist ivuxolimab in advanced cancers. Clones were read by immunoSEQ multiplex PCR, and TCRdb kept only the in-frame ones, dropping some. This table has fewer than 120,000 clones, more than 70% appearing once. The sequences come from CD4+ or CD8+ T cells sorted from blood, collected in a trial of the OX40 agonist ivuxolimab. These TCRs come from an adult with an advanced solid tumor such as melanoma, head and neck, liver or kidney cancer.

The chain is built from TRBV7-2 and TRBJ2-7; D call uncertain. Trimming removed 2 bases from V and 1 base from J, with 9 bases in between. Germline values: CDR1 SGHTA, CDR2 FQGNSA. This CDR3 region has 14 residues. CDR3 coding DNA: TGTGCCAGCAGCTTACAGGAGATATCCTACGAGCAGTACTTC. Its translation: CASSLQEISYEQYF.

Note on this clone: At one boundary the junction diverges from the germline segment, which might be a read error. The rearrangement links TRBV27 to TRBJ2-3; D might be TRBD1 (5 bases). There are 13 residues in the CDR3. Germline V gene lookup returns CDR1 MNHEY and CDR2 SMNVEV (reference sequence). The CDR3 DNA is TGTGCCACCCTTTCTCAGGGCACGGATACGCAGTATTTT. This codes for CATLSQGTDTQYF.

This rearrangement joins TRBV6-5 to TRBJ1-1; no reliable D call. V dropped 0 bases and J dropped 4 bases, with 12 bases sitting between them. Per the germline V gene, CDR1 is MNHEY and CDR2 is SVGAGI. This CDR3 spans 15 amino acids. The CDR3 coding sequence is TGTGCCAGCAGTTACTCGCCCGGGGTCAGCACTGAAGCTTTCTTT. Encoded protein: CASSYSPGVSTEAFF.

This clone was seen once. The chain employs TRBV4-3 and TRBJ1-2; 7 positions agree with TRBD1. Germline values: CDR1 LGHNA, CDR2 YSLEER. V shed 2 bases and J 3 bases; nucleotides not matched to a gene: 12. The CDR3 has 17 residues. CDR3 DNA sequence: TGCGCCAGCAGCCAAATCGGGGGTCAGGGGGACTACTATGGCTACACCTTC. Protein: CASSQIGGQGDYYGYTF.

The gene calls are TRBV6-5 and TRBJ1-2; 8 bases fit TRBD1. V gave up 8 bases and J gave up 4 bases; unmatched junction bases: 12. This CDR3 is 15 amino acids long. Germline CDR1 reads MNHEY; CDR2 reads SVGAGI. The CDR3 sequence is CASGANRGFVYGYTF. DNA for the CDR3: TGTGCCAGCGGGGCGAACAGGGGGTTCGTCTATGGCTACACCTTC.

This chain links TRBV18 with TRBJ2-6; TRBD1 agrees at 8 bases. CDR1 is KGHSH and CDR2 is LQKENI in the germline V gene. The CDR3 is 17 residues long. With 3 bases clipped from V and 2 bases from J, the junction kept 6 bases outside the gene matches. CDR3 DNA sequence: TGTGCCAGCTCACCCCGGACAGGGAGGACTGGGGCCAACGTCCTGACTTTC. Its translation: CASSPRTGRTGANVLTF.

V is TRBV11-3 and J is TRBJ2-1; the D call may be TRBD1 or TRBD2 (6 bases each). Germline assignment: CDR1 SGHNT and CDR2 YENEEA. The CDR3 is 14 residues long. V was trimmed by 3 bases and J by 8 bases, leaving 14 bases between them. CDR3 bases: TGTGCCAGCAGCTTGGGGGGCGAGGTAGATGAGCAGTTCTTC. It specifies CASSLGGEVDEQFF.